These 14 T cell receptor beta chains originate from one sample sequenced in a study of control samples from healthy donors and cancer patients (dated by TCRdb to about 2020). The method was the immunoSEQ multiplex PCR assay. Held by TCRdb, this immuneACCESS table contains in-frame sequences only and omits some clones. Under half of the omission traces to an unresolved V gene where checked; the cause of the rest is unknown. The sample table holds about 130,000 clones, of which over 80% were seen once. Around 2.1% of the sample comes from the top ten. Sequences were obtained from blood. These receptor sequences come from a woman in her 50s in good health.

The chain combines TRBV14 with TRBJ2-7, with a possible D match to TRBD2 (6 bases). CDR1 and CDR2 from the germline V gene are SGHDN and FVKESK. With 6 bases removed from V and 4 bases from J, the gap between germline ends came to 19 bases. The CDR3 runs to 15 residues. The CDR3 loop reads CASSRPGGTGYEQYF. The CDR3 DNA sequence: TGTGCCAGCAGTCGACCCGGGGGAACCGGTTACGAGCAGTACTTC.

V and J are TRBV10-3 and TRBJ1-1; TRBD1 matches 8 bases. The CDR3 loop spans 14 amino acids. CDR1 is ENHRY, CDR2 SYGVKD, per germline. J gave up 4 bases and V 6 bases, and 7 bases lay outside the gene matches. CDR3 loop: CAIRAQGGVTEAFF. The CDR3 DNA reads as TGTGCCATCAGAGCACAGGGGGGCGTCACTGAAGCTTTCTTT.

The chain recombines TRBV25-1 with TRBJ1-2; weak D call: TRBD1 (5 bases). The CDR3 is made up of 12 amino acids. CDR1 and CDR2 (germline): MGHDK, SYGVNS. Trimming shortened V by 3 bases and J by 8 bases, and 10 bases separated the two germline ends. The CDR3 DNA sequence: TGTGCCAGCAGTGATGCAGGGTACGGCTACACCTTC. The encoded protein is CASSDAGYGYTF.

The chain is built from TRBV3-1 (or the pseudogene TRBV3-2) and TRBJ1-2, with D perhaps TRBD1 (5 bases). The CDR3 consists of 12 residues. Germline V lookup: CDR1 LGHDT, CDR2 YNNKEL (reference sequence). V was cut by 4 bases and J by 4 bases, with 7 bases left in between. The CDR3 nucleotides are TGTGCCAGCAGCCCCCAGGGCTATGGCTACACCTTC. Translated: CASSPQGYGYTF.

The chain recombines TRBV28 with TRBJ1-1; no clear D. With 2 bases removed from V and 8 bases from J, the gap between germline ends came to 6 bases. Germline CDR1 reads MDHEN; CDR2 reads SYDVKM. The CDR3 has 11 residues. The CDR3 bases are TGTGCCAGCAGTTTAACCAGGGAAGCTTTCTTT. This codes for CASSLTREAFF.

The chain combines TRBV10-1 with TRBJ2-3; 8 nucleotides match TRBD1. The CDR3 runs to 14 residues. J was trimmed by 3 bases and V by 6 bases; bases with no gene match: 5. Germline V gives CDR1 WNHNN, CDR2 SYGVQD (reference sequence). The CDR3 spells CASSPGQATDTQYF. As DNA, the CDR3 is TGCGCCAGCAGCCCGGGACAGGCAACAGATACGCAGTATTTT.

The rearrangement joins TRBV7-9 to TRBJ2-5; tentative D call: TRBD2 (6 bases). V gave up 4 bases and J gave up 4 bases, with 13 bases separating them. The CDR3 loop spans 14 amino acids. The germline V gene has CDR1 SEHNR and CDR2 FQNEAQ (reference sequence). CDR3 loop: CASSSGWEVETQYF. The CDR3 region has the DNA TGTGCCAGCAGCTCAGGTTGGGAGGTAGAGACCCAGTACTTC.

Written as DNA, the CDR3 is TGTGCCAGCAATGGACACGAGAACACTGAAGCTTTCTTT. Residues: CASNGHENTEAFF. The V gene is TRBV2, the J gene TRBJ1-1; weak D call: TRBD1 (5 bases). From germline, CDR1 is SNHLY and CDR2 FYNNEI. CDR3 length: 13 amino acids. V was clipped by 7 bases and J by 1 base, with 10 bases between them.

This chain joins TRBV7-9 and TRBJ2-1; D is uncertain. Germline V gives CDR1 SEHNR, CDR2 FQNEAQ (reference sequence). V lost 5 bases and J lost 8, with 22 bases in between. The CDR3 covers 16 residues. The chain's CDR3 is CASSLLLATYNDEQFF. The CDR3 DNA reads as TGTGCCAGCAGCCTACTCCTGGCGACATATAACGATGAGCAGTTCTTC.

CDR3 in DNA: TGTGCCAGCAGTGGCCAGGGCCGCAGTGGCAATCAGCCCCAGCATTTT. Residues: CASSGQGRSGNQPQHF. V and J are TRBV2 and TRBJ1-5, with D tentatively TRBD1 (5 bases). CDR1 and CDR2 from the germline V gene are SNHLY and FYNNEI. This CDR3 contains 16 residues. Trimming stripped 4 bases from V and 2 bases from J, with 15 bases between.

The genes are TRBV29-1 and TRBJ2-1, with D uncertain. Trimming took 4 bases from V and 5 from J, leaving 9 bases between them. This CDR3 contains 12 residues. CDR1 is SQVTM, CDR2 ANQGSEA, per germline. The CDR3, as DNA: TGCAGCGTTGCTACTGACAACAATGAGCAGTTCTTC. Its protein product is CSVATDNNEQFF.

As DNA, the CDR3 is TGCGCCAGCAGCTTGGACCCCACTAAAGATACGCAGTATTTT. Translating it yields CASSLDPTKDTQYF. The gene calls are TRBV5-1 and TRBJ2-3; D remains ambiguous. The length of the CDR3 is 14 residues. Per germline, CDR1 SGHRS and CDR2 YFSETQ. With 0 bases removed from V and 5 bases from J, the gap between germline ends came to 10 bases.

The chain recombines TRBV25-1 with TRBJ1-2; D might be TRBD1 (6 bases). The germline V and J ends were trimmed by 3 bases and 4 bases, with 15 bases remaining between them. The germline V gene encodes CDR1 MGHDK and CDR2 SYGVNS. The CDR3 length is 15 residues. This CDR3 is CASSDQGGESYGYTF. The CDR3 DNA reads as TGTGCCAGCAGTGACCAAGGGGGGGAAAGCTATGGCTACACCTTC.

This clone was recorded once. The CDR3 DNA sequence: TGTGCCAGCAGCTCAACCTCAGGGACACCGAATACGCAGTATTTT. Amino acids: CASSSTSGTPNTQYF. The chain carries TRBV11-2 and TRBJ2-3, with a weak D call TRBD1 (6 bases). V lost 4 bases and J 7 bases, leaving 18 bases between the germline ends. The germline V gene encodes CDR1 SGHAT and CDR2 FQNNGV. The CDR3 sequence is 15 residues long.